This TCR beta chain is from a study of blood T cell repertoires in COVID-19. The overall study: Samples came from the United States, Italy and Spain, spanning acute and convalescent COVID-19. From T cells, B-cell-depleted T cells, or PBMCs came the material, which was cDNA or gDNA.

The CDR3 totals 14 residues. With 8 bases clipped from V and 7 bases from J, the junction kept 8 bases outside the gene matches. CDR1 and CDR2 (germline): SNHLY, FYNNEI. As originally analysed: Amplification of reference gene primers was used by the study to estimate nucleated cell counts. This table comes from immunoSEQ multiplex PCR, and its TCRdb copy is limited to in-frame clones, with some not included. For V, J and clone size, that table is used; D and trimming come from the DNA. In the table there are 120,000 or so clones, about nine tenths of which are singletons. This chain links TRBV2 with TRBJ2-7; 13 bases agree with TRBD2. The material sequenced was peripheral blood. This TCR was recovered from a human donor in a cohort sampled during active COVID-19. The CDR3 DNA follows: TGTGCCAGCGTACAACTAGCGGGAGGGGGGGAGCAGTACTTC. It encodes CASVQLAGGGEQYF. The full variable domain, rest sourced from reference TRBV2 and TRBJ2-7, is EPEVTQTPSHQVTQMGQEVILRCVPISNHLYFYWYRQILGQKVEFLVSFYNNEISEKSEIFDDQFSVERPDGSNFTLKIRSTKLEDSAMYFCASVQLAGGGEQYFGPGTRLTVT.